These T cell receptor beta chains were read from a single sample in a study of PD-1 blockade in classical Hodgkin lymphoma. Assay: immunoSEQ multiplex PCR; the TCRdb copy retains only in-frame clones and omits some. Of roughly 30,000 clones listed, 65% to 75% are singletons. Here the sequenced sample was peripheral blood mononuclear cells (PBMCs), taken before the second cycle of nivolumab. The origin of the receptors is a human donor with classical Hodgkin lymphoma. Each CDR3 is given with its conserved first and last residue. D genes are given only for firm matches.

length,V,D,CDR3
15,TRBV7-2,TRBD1,CASSLVTGGAQPQHF
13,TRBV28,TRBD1,CASSATGADEQYF
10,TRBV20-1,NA,CSATTDTQYF
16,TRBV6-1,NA,CASSATRVANTGELFF
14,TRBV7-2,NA,CASSLDRGTDTQYF
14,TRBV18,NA,CASSPAGGITEAFF
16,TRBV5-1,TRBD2,CASSVPLAGGRETQYF
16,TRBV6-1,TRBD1,CASSEPQGGSHYGYTF
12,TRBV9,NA,CASSPGGDEQFF
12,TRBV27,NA,CASSLGTGELFF
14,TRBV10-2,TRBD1,CASSEVSGGTEAFF
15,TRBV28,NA,CASSLLGVGSYEQYF
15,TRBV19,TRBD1,CASSIGQGRNTEAFF
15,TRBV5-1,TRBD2,CASSSSGRVPGELFF
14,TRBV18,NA,CASSPIGSTDTQYF
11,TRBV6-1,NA,CASRTLNEQFF
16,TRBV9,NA,CASSAGHPAFADTQYF
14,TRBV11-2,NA,CASSFFLVQETQYF
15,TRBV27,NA,CASSFRNTGRGGYTF
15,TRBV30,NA,CAWSNPGTINSPLHF
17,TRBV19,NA,CASSIRAVRDGNSPLHF
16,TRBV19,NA,CASSILQTAGNSPLHF
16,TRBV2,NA,CASSNSASASSYEQYF